The following is a T cell receptor beta chain sequence with its context. Its specificity is not known. Data came from immunoSEQ multiplex PCR; TCRdb stores just in-frame clones and leaves some out. This sample yields a few hundred thousand clones, of which approximately 65% are seen a single time; 11% belongs to the top ten. There are 15 residues in the CDR3. Trimming removed 8 bases at V and 0 bases at J, with 14 bases between. Per germline, CDR1 MNHEY and CDR2 SVGAGI. These data come from a study of shared clonotypes between healthy human individuals. About the research overall: Per donor, three plates held CD4 naive cells, three held CD4 memory, two held CD8 naive and one held CD8 memory. The study's findings and limits: It was observed that around 5% of naive CD4 clonotypes were shared across several donors.

The sequence was collected from a man under 40 in good health. Sequencing input: memory CD4+ T cells sorted from blood. Sample subset: CD45RA-negative fraction. The chain carries TRBV6-5 and TRBJ1-3; D perhaps matches TRBD1 (6 bases). In DNA, the CDR3 is TGTGCCAGCGCCACTACAGGGTACTCTGGAAACACCATATATTTT. Translating it yields CASATTGYSGNTIYF.